The present TCR beta chain was sequenced within a study of shared T cell receptors in the human thymus. A note on this clone: The junction differs from germline at one of its ends, possibly a read error.

The CDR3 is made up of 18 amino acids. From germline, CDR1 is SGHDT and CDR2 YYEEEE. Produced via immunoSEQ multiplex PCR; TCRdb's table is partial and in-frame only. The table has 720,000 or so clones, over 75% seen once; the top ten hold over 0.008%. These same data were also listed under a study on human thymus T cells.

The specimen was thymocytes. V and J are TRBV5-6 and TRBJ2-1; D possibly corresponds to TRBD1 (5 bases). The receptor was isolated from a girl under three years old with a congenital heart defect. The CDR3 protein is CASSLATRTLTAINEQFF. The CDR3 bases are TGTGCCAGCAGTTTGGCCACCCGAACTCTGACAGCCATCAATGAGCAGTTCTTC.